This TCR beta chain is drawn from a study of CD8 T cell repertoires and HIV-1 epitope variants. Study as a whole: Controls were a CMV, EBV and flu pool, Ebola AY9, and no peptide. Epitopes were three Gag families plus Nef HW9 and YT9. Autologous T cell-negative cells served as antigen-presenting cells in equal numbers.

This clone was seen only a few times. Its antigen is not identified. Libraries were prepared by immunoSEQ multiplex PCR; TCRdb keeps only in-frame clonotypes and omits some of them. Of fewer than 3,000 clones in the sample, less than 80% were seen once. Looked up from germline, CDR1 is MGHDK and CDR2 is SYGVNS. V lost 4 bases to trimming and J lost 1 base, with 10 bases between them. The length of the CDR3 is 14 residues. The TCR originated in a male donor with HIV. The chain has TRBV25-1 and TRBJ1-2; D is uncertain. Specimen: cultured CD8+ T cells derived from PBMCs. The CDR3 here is CASSGLGSNYGYTF. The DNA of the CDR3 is TGTGCCAGCAGTGGCCTCGGCAGTAACTATGGCTACACCTTC.